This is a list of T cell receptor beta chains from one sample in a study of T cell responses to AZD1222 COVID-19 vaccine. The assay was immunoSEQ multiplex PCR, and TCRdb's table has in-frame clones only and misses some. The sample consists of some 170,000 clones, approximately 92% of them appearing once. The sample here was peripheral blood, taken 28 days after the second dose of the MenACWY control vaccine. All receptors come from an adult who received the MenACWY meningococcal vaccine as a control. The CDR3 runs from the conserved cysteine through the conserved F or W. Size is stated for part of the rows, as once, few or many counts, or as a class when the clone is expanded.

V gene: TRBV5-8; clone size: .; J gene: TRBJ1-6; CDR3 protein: CASSLLPSSYNSPLHF
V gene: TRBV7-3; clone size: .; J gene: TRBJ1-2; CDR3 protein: CASSLNTQQGYTF
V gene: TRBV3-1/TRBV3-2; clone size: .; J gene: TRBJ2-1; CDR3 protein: CASSQTSNEQFF
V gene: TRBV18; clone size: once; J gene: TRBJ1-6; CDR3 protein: CASSPDQGARSPLHF
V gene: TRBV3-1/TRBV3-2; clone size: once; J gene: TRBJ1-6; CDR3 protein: CASSRGDKRLNSPLHF
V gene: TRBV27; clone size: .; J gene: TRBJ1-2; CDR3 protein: CASRRTGSSNYGYTF
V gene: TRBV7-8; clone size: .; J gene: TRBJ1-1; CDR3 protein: CASSSLGSRNTEAFF
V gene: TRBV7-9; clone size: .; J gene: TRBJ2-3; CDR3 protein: CASSSQGLDTQYF
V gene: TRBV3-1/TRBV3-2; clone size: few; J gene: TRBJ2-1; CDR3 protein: CASSAPSGGRDEQFF
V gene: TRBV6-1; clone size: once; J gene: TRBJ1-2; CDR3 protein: CASSEGPLANYGYTF
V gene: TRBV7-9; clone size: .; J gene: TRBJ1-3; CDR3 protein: CASSSVQGAGGNTIYF
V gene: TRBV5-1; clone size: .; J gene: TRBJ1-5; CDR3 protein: CASPPQNQPQHF
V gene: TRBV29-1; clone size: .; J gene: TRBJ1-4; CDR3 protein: CSAGGTVRDEKLFF
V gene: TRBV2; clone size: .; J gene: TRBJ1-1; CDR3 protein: CASSKEGNTEAFF
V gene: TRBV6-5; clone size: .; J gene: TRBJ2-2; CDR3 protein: CARRRGGANTGELFF
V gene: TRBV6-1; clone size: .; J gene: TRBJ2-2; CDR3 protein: CASTMVRGSTGELFF
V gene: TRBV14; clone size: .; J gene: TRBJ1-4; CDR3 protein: CASSQTGATNEKLFF
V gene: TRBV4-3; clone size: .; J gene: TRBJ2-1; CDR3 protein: CASSQGSTGAYNEQFF
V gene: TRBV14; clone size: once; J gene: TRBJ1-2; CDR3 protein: CASSQDWTYYGYTF
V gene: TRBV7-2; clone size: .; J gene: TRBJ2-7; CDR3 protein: CASSFVTGEQYF
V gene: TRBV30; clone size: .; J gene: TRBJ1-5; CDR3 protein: CAWSNSRNQPQHF
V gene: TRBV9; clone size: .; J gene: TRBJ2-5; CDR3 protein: CASSVGRQMYQETQYF
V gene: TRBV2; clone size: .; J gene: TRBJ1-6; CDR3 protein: CASTGTGQFAPLHF
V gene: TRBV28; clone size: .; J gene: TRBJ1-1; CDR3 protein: CASRSGHLNTEAFF